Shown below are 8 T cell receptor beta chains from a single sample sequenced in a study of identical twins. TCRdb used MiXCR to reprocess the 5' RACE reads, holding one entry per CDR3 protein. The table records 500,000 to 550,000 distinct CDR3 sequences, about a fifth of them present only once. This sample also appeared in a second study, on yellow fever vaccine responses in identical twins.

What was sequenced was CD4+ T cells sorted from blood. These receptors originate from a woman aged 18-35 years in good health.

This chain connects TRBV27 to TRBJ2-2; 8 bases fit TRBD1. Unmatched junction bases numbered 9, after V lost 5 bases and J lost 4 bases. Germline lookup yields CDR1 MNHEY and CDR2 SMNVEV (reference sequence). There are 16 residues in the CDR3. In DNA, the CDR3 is TGTGCCAGCAGTCGGGGCCCAGGGGGCAGCACCGGGGAGCTGTTTTTT. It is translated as CASSRGPGGSTGELFF.

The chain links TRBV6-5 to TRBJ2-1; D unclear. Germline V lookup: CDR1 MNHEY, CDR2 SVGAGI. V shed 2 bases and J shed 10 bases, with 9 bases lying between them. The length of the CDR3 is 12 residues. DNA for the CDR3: TGTGCCAGCAGTTACAGCCCCACGGAGCAGTTCTTC. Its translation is CASSYSPTEQFF.

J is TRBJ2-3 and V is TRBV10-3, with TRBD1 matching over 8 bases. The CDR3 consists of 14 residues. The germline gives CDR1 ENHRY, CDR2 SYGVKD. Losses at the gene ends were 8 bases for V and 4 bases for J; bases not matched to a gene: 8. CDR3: CAILRQGYSDTQYF. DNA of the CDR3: TGTGCCATCCTGAGACAGGGGTATTCAGATACGCAGTATTTT.

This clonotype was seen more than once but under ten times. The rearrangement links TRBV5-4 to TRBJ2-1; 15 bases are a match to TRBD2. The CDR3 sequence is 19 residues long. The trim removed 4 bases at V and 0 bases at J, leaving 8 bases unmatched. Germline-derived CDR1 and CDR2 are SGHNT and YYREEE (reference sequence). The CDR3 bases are TGTGCCAGCAGCCTTGGGACTAGCGGGGGGCCGAGCTCCTACAATGAGCAGTTCTTC. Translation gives CASSLGTSGGPSSYNEQFF.

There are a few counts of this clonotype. CDR3 bases: TGTGCCAGCAGCTTAACCCCCCTGGTGGCAAACAATGAGCAGTTCTTC. This translates into CASSLTPLVANNEQFF. The rearrangement links TRBV11-2 to TRBJ2-1; D unclear. CDR1 SGHAT and CDR2 FQNNGV come from the germline V gene. This CDR3 spans 16 amino acids. The germline V and J ends were trimmed by 2 bases and 5 bases, with 16 bases remaining between them. Drawing the rest from reference TRBV11-2 and TRBJ2-1, the complete variable domain is EAGVAQSPRYKIIEKRQSVAFWCNPISGHATLYWYQQILGQGPKLLIQFQNNGVVDDSQLPKDRFSAERLKGVDSTLKIQPAKLEDSAVYLCASSLTPLVANNEQFFGPGTRLTVL.

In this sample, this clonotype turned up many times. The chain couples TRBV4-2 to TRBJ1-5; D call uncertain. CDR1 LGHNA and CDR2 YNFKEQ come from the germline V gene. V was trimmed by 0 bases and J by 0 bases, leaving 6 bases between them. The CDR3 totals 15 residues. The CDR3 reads CASSQEYISNQPQHF. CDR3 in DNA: TGTGCCAGCAGCCAAGAATACATTAGCAATCAGCCCCAGCATTTT.

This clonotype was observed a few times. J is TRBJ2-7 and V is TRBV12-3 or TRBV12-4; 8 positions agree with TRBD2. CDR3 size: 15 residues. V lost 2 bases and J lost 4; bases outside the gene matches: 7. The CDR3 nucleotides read TGTGCCAGCAGTTTATCTAGCGGGCCCCAATACGAGCAGTACTTC. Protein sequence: CASSLSSGPQYEQYF.

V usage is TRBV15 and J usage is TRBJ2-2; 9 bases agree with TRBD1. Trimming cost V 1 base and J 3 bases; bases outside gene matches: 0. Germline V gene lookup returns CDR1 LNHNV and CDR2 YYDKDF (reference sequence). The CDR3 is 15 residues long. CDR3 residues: CATSRGDRDTGELFF. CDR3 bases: TGTGCCACCAGCAGAGGGGACAGGGACACCGGGGAGCTGTTTTTT. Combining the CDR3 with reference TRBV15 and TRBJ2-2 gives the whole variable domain DAMVIQNPRYQVTQFGKPVTLSCSQTLNHNVMYWYQQKSSQAPKLLFHYYDKDFNNEADTPDNFQSRRPNTSFCFLDIRSPGLGDTAMYLCATSRGDRDTGELFFGEGSRLTVL.